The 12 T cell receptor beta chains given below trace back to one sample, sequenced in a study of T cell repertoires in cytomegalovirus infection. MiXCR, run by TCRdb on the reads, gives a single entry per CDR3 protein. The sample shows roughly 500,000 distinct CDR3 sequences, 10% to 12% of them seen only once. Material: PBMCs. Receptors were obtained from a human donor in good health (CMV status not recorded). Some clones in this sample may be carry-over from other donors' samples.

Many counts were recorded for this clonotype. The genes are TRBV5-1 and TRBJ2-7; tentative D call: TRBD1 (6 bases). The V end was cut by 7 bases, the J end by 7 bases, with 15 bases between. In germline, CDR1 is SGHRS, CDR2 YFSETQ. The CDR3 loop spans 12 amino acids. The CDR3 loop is CASWSLQGEQYF. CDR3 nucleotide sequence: TGCGCCAGCTGGTCGCTCCAGGGGGAGCAGTACTTC. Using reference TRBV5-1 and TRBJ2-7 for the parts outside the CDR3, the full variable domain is KAGVTQTPRYLIKTRGQQVTLSCSPISGHRSVSWYQQTPGQGLQFLFEYFSETQRNKGNFPGRFSGRQFSNSRSEMNVSTLELGDSALYLCASWSLQGEQYFGPGTRLTVT.

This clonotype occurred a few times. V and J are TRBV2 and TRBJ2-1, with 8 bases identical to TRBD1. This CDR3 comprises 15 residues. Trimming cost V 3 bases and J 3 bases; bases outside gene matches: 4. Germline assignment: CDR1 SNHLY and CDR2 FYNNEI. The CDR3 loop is CASSEDRAGYNEQFF. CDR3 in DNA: TGTGCCAGCAGTGAGGACAGGGCGGGCTACAATGAGCAGTTCTTC.

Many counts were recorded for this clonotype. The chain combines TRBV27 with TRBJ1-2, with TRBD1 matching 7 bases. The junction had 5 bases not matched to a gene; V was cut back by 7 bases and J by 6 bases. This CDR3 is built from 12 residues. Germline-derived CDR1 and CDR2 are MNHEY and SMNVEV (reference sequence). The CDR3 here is CASKTGENGYTF. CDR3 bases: TGTGCCAGCAAAACAGGGGAGAATGGCTACACCTTC.

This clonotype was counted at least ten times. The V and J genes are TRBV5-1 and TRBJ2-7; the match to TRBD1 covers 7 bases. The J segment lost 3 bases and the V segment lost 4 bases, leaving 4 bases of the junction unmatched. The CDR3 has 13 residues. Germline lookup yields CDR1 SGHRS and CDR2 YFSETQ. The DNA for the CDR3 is TGCGCCAGCAGCGTAGACAGGGTCTACGAGCAGTACTTC. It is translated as CASSVDRVYEQYF. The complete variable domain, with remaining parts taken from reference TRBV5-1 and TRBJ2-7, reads KAGVTQTPRYLIKTRGQQVTLSCSPISGHRSVSWYQQTPGQGLQFLFEYFSETQRNKGNFPGRFSGRQFSNSRSEMNVSTLELGDSALYLCASSVDRVYEQYFGPGTRLTVT.

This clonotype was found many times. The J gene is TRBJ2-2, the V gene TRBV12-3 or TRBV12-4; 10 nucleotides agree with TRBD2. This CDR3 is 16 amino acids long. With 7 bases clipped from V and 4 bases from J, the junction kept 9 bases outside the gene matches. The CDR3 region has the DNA TGTGCCAGCAACCCAAGCGGGGGGGCGCGCACCGGGGAGCTGTTTTTT. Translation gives CASNPSGGARTGELFF.

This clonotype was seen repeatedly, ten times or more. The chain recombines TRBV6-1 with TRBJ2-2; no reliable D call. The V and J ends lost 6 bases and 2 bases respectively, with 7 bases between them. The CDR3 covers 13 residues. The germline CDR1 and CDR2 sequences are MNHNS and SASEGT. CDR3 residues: CASRTLNTGELFF. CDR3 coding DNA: TGTGCCAGCAGGACTCTAAACACCGGGGAGCTGTTTTTT.

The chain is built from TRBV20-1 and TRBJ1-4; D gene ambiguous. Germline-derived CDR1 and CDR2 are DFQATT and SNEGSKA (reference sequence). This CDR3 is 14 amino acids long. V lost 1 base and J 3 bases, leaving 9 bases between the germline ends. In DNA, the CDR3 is TGCAGTGCTAGAGGATCTACCGCTAATGAAAAACTGTTTTTT. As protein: CSARGSTANEKLFF.

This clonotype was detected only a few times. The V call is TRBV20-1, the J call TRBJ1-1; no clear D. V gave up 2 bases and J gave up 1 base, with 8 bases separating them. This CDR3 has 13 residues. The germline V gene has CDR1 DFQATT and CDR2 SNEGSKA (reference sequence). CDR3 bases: TGCAGTGCTAGACTGGTATCGAACACTGAAGCTTTCTTT. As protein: CSARLVSNTEAFF.

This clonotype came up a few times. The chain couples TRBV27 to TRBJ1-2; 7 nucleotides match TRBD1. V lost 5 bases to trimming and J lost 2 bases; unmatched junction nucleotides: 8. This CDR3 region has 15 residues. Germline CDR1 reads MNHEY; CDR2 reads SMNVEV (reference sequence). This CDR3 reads CASSLYRGANYGYTF. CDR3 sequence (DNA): TGTGCCAGCAGTCTCTACAGGGGAGCGAACTATGGCTACACCTTC.

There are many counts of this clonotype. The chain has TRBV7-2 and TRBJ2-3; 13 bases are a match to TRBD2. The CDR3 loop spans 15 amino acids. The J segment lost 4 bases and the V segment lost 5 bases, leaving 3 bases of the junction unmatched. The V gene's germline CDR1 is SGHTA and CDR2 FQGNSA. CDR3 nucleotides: TGTGCCAGCAGCAGACTAGCGGGAGGACCAGATACGCAGTATTTT. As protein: CASSRLAGGPDTQYF.

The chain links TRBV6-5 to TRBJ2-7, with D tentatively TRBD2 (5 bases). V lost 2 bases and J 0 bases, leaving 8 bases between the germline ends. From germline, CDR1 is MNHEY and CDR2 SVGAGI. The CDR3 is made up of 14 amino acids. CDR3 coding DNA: TGTGCCAGCAGTTACGAGGGCCTCTCCTACGAGCAGTACTTC. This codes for CASSYEGLSYEQYF.

The CDR3 protein is CASSLAKGRGEQFF. Here the CDR3 DNA reads TGCGCCAGCAGCTTGGCCAAAGGGAGGGGTGAGCAGTTCTTC. The rearrangement uses TRBV5-1 and TRBJ2-1; 7 bases are shared with TRBD2. With V trimmed by 0 bases and J by 9 bases, 6 bases remained unmatched. This CDR3 has 14 amino acids. CDR1 and CDR2 from the germline V gene are SGHRS and YFSETQ. Supplemented by reference TRBV5-1 and TRBJ2-1, the full variable domain reads KAGVTQTPRYLIKTRGQQVTLSCSPISGHRSVSWYQQTPGQGLQFLFEYFSETQRNKGNFPGRFSGRQFSNSRSEMNVSTLELGDSALYLCASSLAKGRGEQFFGPGTRLTVL.